This T cell receptor (beta chain) was captured by sequencing in a study of T cells expressing NK-cell markers. TCRdb re-called the 5' RACE reads; one entry per CDR3 protein, DNA not given. The listing records about 260,000 distinct CDR3 sequences. The sequence derives from a man younger than 35 in good health. What was sequenced was blood T cells: a sorted CD56 or NKG2C T cell subset, CD4+ or CD8+ T cells, or bulk PBMC T cells (not recorded which).

CDR3 sequence: CASMTSGSSNEQFF. The chain has TRBV10-2 and TRBJ2-1; without DNA, the TCRdb call of TRBD2 cannot be checked. The germline V gene encodes CDR1 WSHSY and CDR2 SAAADI. The CDR3 loop spans 14 amino acids.